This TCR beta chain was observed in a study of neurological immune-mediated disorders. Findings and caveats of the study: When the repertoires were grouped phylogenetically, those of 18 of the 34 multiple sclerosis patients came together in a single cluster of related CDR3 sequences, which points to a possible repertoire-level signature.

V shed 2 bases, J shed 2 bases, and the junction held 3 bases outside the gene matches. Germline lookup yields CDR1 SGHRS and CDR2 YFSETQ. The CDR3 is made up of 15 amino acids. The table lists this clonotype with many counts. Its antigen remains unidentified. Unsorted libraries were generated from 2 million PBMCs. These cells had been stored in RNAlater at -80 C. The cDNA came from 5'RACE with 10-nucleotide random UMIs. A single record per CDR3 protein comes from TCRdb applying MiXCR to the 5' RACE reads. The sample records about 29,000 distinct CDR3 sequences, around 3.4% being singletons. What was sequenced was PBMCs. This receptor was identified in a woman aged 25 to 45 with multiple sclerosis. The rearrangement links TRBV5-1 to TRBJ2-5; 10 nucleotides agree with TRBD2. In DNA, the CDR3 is TGCGCCAGCAGCTTTCTAGCGGGGGCACAAGAGACCCAGTACTTC. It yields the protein CASSFLAGAQETQYF.